This TCR beta chain was identified during a study of vaccination and CD4 T cells after COVID-19. Across the whole study: Post-vaccination samples were procured at a median of approximately 70 days following dose two (range 14 to 241).

Sequencing of the DNA from cultured CD4+ T cells was carried out with the Oncomine TCR Beta short-read assay. From cultured CD4+ T cells, genomic DNA was extracted. From the PCR reads, TCRdb called clonotypes with MiXCR, one entry per CDR3 protein. The sample holds about 11,000 distinct CDR3 sequences, roughly half seen once. Comments on this clonotype: No antigen is known for it.

Treatment here: approximately 9-day PBMC culture with coronavirus spike peptide pools or control peptides (ViraFEST assay). Via ViraFEST, peptide pools expanded antigen-specific T cells before TCR sequencing. The CDR3 consists of 15 residues. V lost 4 bases and J 0 bases, leaving 11 bases between the germline ends. The germline gives CDR1 KGHDR, CDR2 SFDVKD. The sequence came from a human donor who had recovered from COVID-19. The sample consisted of CD4+ T cells from blood, cultured in vitro. This chain links TRBV24-1 with TRBJ1-1; D is ambiguous. DNA for the CDR3: TGTGCCACCAGTGACGGACGGAAGATGAACACTGAAGCTTTCTTT. Amino acids: CATSDGRKMNTEAFF.